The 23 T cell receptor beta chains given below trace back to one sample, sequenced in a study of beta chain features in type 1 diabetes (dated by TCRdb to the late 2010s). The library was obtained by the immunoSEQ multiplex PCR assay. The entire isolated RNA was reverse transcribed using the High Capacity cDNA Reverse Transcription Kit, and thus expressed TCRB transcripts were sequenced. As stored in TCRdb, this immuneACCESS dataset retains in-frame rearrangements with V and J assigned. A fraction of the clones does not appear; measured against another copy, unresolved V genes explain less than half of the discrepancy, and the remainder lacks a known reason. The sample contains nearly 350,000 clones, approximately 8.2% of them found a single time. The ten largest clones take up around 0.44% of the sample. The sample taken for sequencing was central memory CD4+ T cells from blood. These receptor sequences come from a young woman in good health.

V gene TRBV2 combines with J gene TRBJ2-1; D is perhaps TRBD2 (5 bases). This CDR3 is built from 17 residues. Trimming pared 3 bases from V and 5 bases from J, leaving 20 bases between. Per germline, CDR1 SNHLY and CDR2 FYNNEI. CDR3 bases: TGTGCCAGCAGTGACAGGTATAGGAGGCGGAGTCACAATGAGCAGTTCTTC. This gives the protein CASSDRYRRRSHNEQFF.

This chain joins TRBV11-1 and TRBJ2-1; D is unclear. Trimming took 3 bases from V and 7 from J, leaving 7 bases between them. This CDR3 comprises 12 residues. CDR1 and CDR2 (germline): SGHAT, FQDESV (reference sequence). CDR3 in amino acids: CASSLLRNEQFF. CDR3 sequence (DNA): TGTGCCAGCAGCTTGTTACGAAATGAGCAGTTCTTC.

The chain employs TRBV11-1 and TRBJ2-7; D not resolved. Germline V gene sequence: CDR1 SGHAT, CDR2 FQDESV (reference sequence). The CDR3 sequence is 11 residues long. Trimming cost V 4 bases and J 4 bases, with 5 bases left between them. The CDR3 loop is CASSSRYEQYF. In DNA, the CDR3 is TGTGCCAGCAGCTCGAGATACGAGCAGTACTTC.

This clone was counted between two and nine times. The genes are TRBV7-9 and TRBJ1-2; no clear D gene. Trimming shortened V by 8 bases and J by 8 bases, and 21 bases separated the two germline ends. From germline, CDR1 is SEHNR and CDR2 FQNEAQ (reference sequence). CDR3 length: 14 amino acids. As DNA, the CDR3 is TGTGCCAGCGGGTCGAGGACGGCCATCGGGGGCTACACCTTC. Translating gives CASGSRTAIGGYTF. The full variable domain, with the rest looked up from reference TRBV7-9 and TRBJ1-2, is DTGVSQNPRHKITKRGQNVTFRCDPISEHNRLYWYRQTLGQGPEFLTYFQNEAQLEKSRLLSDRFSAERPKGSFSTLEIQRTEQGDSAMYLCASGSRTAIGGYTFGSGTRLTVV.

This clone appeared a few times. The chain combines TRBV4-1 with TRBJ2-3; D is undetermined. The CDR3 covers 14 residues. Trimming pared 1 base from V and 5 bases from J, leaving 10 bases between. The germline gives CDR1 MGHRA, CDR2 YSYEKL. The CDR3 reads CASSQAPGEDTQYF. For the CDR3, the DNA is TGCGCCAGCAGCCAAGCCCCAGGAGAAGATACGCAGTATTTT.

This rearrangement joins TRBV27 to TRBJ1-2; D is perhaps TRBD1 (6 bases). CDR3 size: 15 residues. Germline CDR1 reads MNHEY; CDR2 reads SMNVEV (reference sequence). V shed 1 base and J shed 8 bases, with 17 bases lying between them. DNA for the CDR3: TGTGCCAGCAGTTTATTGCAGGGGTTGTCGAGGGGCTACACCTTC. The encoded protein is CASSLLQGLSRGYTF.

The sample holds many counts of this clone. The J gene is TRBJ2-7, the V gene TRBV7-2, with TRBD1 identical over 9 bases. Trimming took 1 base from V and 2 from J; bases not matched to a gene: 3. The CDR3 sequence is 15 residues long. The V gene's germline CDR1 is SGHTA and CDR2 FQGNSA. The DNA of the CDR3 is TGTGCCAGCAGCTTAGGGGACAGGGTTACCTACGAGCAGTACTTC. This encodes CASSLGDRVTYEQYF.

This chain's CDR3 is CATSRDDRRAGQPQHF. The CDR3 nucleotides are TGTGCCACCAGCAGAGATGATCGCCGAGCAGGACAGCCCCAGCATTTT. The V gene is TRBV15, the J gene TRBJ1-5; no clear D. This CDR3 is built from 16 residues. Germline assignment: CDR1 LNHNV and CDR2 YYDKDF (reference sequence). V gave up 0 bases and J gave up 7 bases, with 16 bases separating them.

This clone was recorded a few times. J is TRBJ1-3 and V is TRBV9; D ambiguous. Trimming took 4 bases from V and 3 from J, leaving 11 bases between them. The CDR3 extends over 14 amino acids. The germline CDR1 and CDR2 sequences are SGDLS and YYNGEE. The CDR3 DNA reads TGTGCCAGCAGCTTCGAGGAGATTGGAAACACCATATATTTT. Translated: CASSFEEIGNTIYF.

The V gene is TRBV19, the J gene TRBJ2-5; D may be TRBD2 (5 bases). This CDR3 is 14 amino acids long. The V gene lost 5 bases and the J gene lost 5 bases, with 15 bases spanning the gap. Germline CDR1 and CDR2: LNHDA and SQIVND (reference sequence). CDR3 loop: CASSVAGIYETQYF. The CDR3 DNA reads TGTGCCAGTAGTGTGGCCGGGATTTACGAGACCCAGTACTTC.

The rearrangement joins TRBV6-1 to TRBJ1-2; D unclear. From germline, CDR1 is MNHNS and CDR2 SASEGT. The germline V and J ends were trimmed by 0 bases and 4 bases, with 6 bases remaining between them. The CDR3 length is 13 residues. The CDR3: CASSEAGPYGYTF. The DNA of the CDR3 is TGTGCCAGCAGTGAAGCCGGGCCCTATGGCTACACCTTC.

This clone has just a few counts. The CDR3 spells CASSLTATDTQYF. In DNA form, the CDR3 reads TGTGCCAGCAGCTTAACTGCCACAGATACGCAGTATTTT. The chain employs TRBV7-2 and TRBJ2-3; D remains unclear. Germline V gives CDR1 SGHTA, CDR2 FQGNSA. Deletions cut 2 bases from V and 2 bases from J, with 5 bases between. The length of the CDR3 is 13 residues.

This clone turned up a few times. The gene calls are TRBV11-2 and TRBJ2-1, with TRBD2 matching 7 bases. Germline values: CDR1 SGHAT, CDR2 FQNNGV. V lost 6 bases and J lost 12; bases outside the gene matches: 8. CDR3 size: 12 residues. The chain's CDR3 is CASSKSGTWQFF. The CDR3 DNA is TGTGCCAGCAGTAAAAGCGGGACTTGGCAGTTCTTC.

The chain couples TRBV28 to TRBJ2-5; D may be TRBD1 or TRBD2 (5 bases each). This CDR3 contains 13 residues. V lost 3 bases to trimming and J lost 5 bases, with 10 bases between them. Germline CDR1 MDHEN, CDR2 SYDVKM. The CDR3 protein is CASSFGDRETQYF. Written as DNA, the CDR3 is TGTGCCAGCAGTTTTGGGGACCGCGAGACCCAGTACTTC. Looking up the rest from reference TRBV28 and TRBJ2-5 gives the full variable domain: DVKVTQSSRYLVKRTGEKVFLECVQDMDHENMFWYRQDPGLGLRLIYFSYDVKMKEKGDIPEGYSVSREKKERFSLILESASTNQTSMYLCASSFGDRETQYFGPGTRLLVL.

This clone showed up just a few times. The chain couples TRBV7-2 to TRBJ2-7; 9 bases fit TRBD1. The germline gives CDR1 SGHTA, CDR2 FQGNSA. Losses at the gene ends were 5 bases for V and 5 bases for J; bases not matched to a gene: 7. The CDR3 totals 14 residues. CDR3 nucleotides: TGTGCCAGCAGCCCGGGACAGGGAGGAAACGAGCAGTACTTC. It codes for CASSPGQGGNEQYF.

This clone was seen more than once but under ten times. The CDR3: CASSRPGRGLYEQYF. CDR3 sequence (DNA): TGTGCCAGCAGCCGACCCGGGAGAGGGCTCTACGAGCAGTACTTC. The chain employs TRBV6-5 and TRBJ2-7; D might be TRBD2 (6 bases). The CDR3 loop spans 15 amino acids. Trimming left V 6 bases short and J 3 bases short, with 18 bases between. Germline CDR1 MNHEY, CDR2 SVGAGI.

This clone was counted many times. Here the CDR3 reads CASSMNGEHEQFF. Here the CDR3 DNA reads TGTGCCAGCTCGATGAACGGGGAGCATGAGCAGTTCTTC. The chain joins TRBV18 to TRBJ2-1; weak D call: TRBD2 (5 bases). The CDR3 spans 13 residues. V lost 6 bases to trimming and J lost 8 bases, with 14 bases between them. Germline CDR1 is KGHSH and CDR2 is LQKENI.

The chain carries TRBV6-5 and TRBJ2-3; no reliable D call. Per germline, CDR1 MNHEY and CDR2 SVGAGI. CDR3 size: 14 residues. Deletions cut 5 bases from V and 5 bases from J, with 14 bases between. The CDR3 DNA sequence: TGTGCCAGCAGTCGGACGCAAATGGGAGATACGCAGTATTTT. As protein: CASSRTQMGDTQYF.

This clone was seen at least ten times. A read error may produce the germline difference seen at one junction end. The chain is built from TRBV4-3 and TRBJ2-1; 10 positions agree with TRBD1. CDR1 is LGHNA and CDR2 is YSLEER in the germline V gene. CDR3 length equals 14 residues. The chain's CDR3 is CASSQEQGDRGILF. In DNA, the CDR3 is TGCGCCAGCAGCCAAGAACAAGGGGACAGGGGTATTCTCTTC.

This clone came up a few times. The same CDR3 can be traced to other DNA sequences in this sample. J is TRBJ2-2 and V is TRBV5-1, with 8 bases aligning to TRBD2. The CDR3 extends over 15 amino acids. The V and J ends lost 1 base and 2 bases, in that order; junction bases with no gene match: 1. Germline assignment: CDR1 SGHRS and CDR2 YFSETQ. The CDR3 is CASSLLAGNTGELFF. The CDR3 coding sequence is TGCGCCAGCAGCTTGTTAGCGGGAAACACCGGGGAGCTGTTTTTT.

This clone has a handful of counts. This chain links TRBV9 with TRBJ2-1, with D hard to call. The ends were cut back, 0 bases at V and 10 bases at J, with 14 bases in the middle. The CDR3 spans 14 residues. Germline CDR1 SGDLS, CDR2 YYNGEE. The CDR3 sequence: CASSVGGERGEQFF. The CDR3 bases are TGTGCCAGCAGCGTAGGCGGTGAGCGTGGCGAGCAGTTCTTC.

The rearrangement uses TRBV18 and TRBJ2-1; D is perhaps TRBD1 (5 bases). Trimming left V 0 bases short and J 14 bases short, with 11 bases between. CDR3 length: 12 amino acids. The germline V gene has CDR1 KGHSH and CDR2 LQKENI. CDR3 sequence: CASSPPGTGEFF. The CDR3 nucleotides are TGTGCCAGCTCACCACCGGGAACAGGAGAGTTCTTC.

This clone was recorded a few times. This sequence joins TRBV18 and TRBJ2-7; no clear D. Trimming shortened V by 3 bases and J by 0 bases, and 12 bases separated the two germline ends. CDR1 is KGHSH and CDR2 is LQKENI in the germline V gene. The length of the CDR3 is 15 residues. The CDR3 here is CASSPANPTSYEQYF. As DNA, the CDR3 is TGTGCCAGCTCACCTGCTAACCCGACCTCCTACGAGCAGTACTTC.